This T cell receptor beta chain was captured in a study of regulatory T cells in long-lasting Graves disease. Overall study findings and caveats: TCR diversity in persistent Graves' patients was below that of newly diagnosed ones. Persistent cases favored TRBV28, TRBJ1-2 and TRBJ2-5.

As to this clonotype: Its antigen is not known. This likely came from a read error, as a far larger clone is one base away.

Time point described: newly diagnosed GD, antithyroid drugs for less than 3 months. The TCR library was prepared using RNA isolated from PBMCs. Arm-PCR of CDR3 regions and iRepertoire HTBI primers were used to build TCR beta libraries. TCRdb called the multiplex PCR reads again in MiXCR, with one record for every CDR3 protein. This table holds some 410,000 distinct CDR3 sequences, about 16% found once. The CDR3 covers 11 residues. Germline CDR1 LGHDT, CDR2 YNNKEL (reference sequence). This same sample was also part of a study on T cells in Graves' hyperthyroidism and ophthalmopathy.

This TCR was sampled from a woman aged 30 to 39 with Graves disease. V and J are TRBV3-1 and TRBJ2-3, with a tentative D call TRBD2 (5 bases). The tail of the sequence fits TRBJ2-1 better, so the J call may be wrong. Specimen: peripheral blood mononuclear cells (PBMCs), collected at new diagnosis, from a patient treated with antithyroid drugs. The CDR3 sequence: CASSQGEGQFF. In DNA, the CDR3 is TGTGCCAGCAGCCAAGGCGAGGGGCAGTTCTTC.